The 32 T cell receptor beta chains reported below all come from one sample, sequenced in a study of beta chain features in type 1 diabetes. Study observations and caveats: Shortening of TCRB CDR3s, moderate but significant, appeared in all four CD4+ subsets of Type 1 diabetes patients.

Expressed TCRB transcripts were sequenced because the isolated RNA had all been reverse transcribed beforehand. Method: immunoSEQ multiplex PCR; TCRdb's copy keeps in-frame clones and lacks some. The profile shows 300,000 to 400,000 clones, about 13% of them singletons. Antigens of these TCRs are unknown. The sample comprised naive CD4+ T cells from blood. These receptors originate from a woman aged 18-29 years with type 1 diabetes.

The V call is TRBV18, the J call TRBJ1-1; D perhaps matches TRBD1 (6 bases). The ends were cut back, 6 bases at V and 3 bases at J, with 11 bases in the middle. This CDR3 has 13 amino acids. Looked up from germline, CDR1 is KGHSH and CDR2 is LQKENI. The CDR3, as DNA: TGTGCCAGCTCCGTACACAGGGACACTGAAGCTTTCTTT. It translates to CASSVHRDTEAFF.

The J gene is TRBJ1-4, the V gene TRBV5-1; D might be TRBD1 (5 bases). CDR3 length: 15 residues. Germline-derived CDR1 and CDR2 are SGHRS and YFSETQ. V lost 0 bases and J lost 6, with 12 bases in between. The CDR3 nucleotides are TGCGCCAGCAGCTTGGGGGTCCCCAGGGATGAAAAACTGTTTTTT. Its protein is CASSLGVPRDEKLFF.

This clone was counted only a few times. This chain links TRBV18 with TRBJ2-5; 11 nucleotides match TRBD1. The CDR3 totals 16 residues. The germline CDR1 and CDR2 sequences are KGHSH and LQKENI. With V trimmed by 4 bases and J by 5 bases, 9 bases remained unmatched. CDR3 in DNA: TGTGCCAGCTCACTTGGACAGGGGGCTATATTGGAGACCCAGTACTTC. Protein product: CASSLGQGAILETQYF.

This clone was counted only a few times. The V and J genes are TRBV7-3 and TRBJ2-7; D possibly corresponds to TRBD1 (6 bases). The CDR3 totals 13 residues. V lost 5 bases and J 3 bases, leaving 11 bases between the germline ends. Germline loops: CDR1 SGHTA, CDR2 FQGTGA. The CDR3: CASSQTQGYEQYF. The CDR3 nucleotides are TGTGCCAGCAGCCAAACACAGGGCTACGAGCAGTACTTC.

The rearrangement links TRBV4-1 to TRBJ2-3; D is perhaps TRBD2 (6 bases). Deletions cut 4 bases from V and 3 bases from J, with 8 bases between. The CDR3 consists of 13 residues. From germline, CDR1 is MGHRA and CDR2 YSYEKL. In DNA, the CDR3 is TGCGCCAGCAGCCCCCGGGGGACAGATACGCAGTATTTT. Translated: CASSPRGTDTQYF.

There are a few counts of this clone. Other DNA sequences in the same sample also yield this CDR3. The CDR3 region is CASSGGTGNQPQHF. The CDR3 coding sequence is TGTGCCAGCAGCGGAGGGACAGGCAATCAGCCCCAGCATTTT. The rearrangement uses TRBV9 and TRBJ1-5; 7 nucleotides line up with TRBD1. The V and J ends lost 3 bases and 2 bases, in that order; junction bases with no gene match: 2. Germline lookup yields CDR1 SGDLS and CDR2 YYNGEE. CDR3 size: 14 residues.

The gene calls are TRBV29-1 and TRBJ1-2; D remains ambiguous. The germline CDR1 and CDR2 sequences are SQVTM and ANQGSEA. There are 11 residues in the CDR3. The V and J ends lost 6 bases and 6 bases respectively, with 11 bases between them. CDR3 coding DNA: TGCAGCGTGGCCGGACTGGATGGCTACACCTTC. Its translation: CSVAGLDGYTF.

The V call is TRBV6-5, the J call TRBJ2-1; TRBD2 matches at 7 bases. The CDR3 has 15 residues. J lost 5 bases, V lost 7 bases, and 11 bases had no gene match. Germline lookup yields CDR1 MNHEY and CDR2 SVGAGI. CDR3 sequence: CASTTLRLANNEQFF. As DNA, the CDR3 is TGTGCCAGCACCACTTTACGACTAGCCAACAATGAGCAGTTCTTC.

The chain recombines TRBV4-1 with TRBJ2-1, with 8 positions matching TRBD2. The CDR3 is 14 amino acids. Germline V CDR1 and CDR2: MGHRA, YSYEKL. J lost 6 bases, V lost 8 bases, and 9 bases had no gene match. The CDR3 DNA reads as TGCGCCAGCGCCGTTGGGACTAGGAGCAATGAGCAGTTCTTC. It yields the protein CASAVGTRSNEQFF.

This clone has more than one count but fewer than ten. The rearrangement joins TRBV7-2 to TRBJ2-7; TRBD2 matches 9 bases. The length of the CDR3 is 15 residues. Unmatched junction bases numbered 3, after V lost 1 base and J lost 2 bases. Germline-derived CDR1 and CDR2 are SGHTA and FQGNSA. The CDR3 bases are TGTGCCAGCAGCTTAGAGGGACTAGCTCCCTACGAGCAGTACTTC. As protein: CASSLEGLAPYEQYF.

This clone was found a few times. The rearrangement uses TRBV19 and TRBJ2-1, with 10 bases lining up with TRBD2. J was trimmed by 6 bases and V by 3 bases; bases with no gene match: 5. The CDR3 consists of 15 residues. Germline CDR1 LNHDA, CDR2 SQIVND (reference sequence). The CDR3 region has the DNA TGTGCCAGTAGTATGGAGCGGGAGGGCCGCAATGAGCAGTTCTTC. Protein sequence: CASSMEREGRNEQFF.

This clone has just a few counts. The chain has TRBV10-3 and TRBJ1-4; 7 positions agree with TRBD1. Trimming at V came to 4 bases and at J to 4 bases, leaving 3 bases not matched to a gene. This CDR3 contains 14 residues. The germline V gene has CDR1 ENHRY and CDR2 SYGVKD. CDR3: CAISGQGLNEKLFF. Here the CDR3 DNA reads TGTGCCATCAGTGGACAGGGTCTTAATGAAAAACTGTTTTTT.

V gene TRBV5-1 combines with J gene TRBJ2-7, with a possible D match to TRBD1 (6 bases). From germline, CDR1 is SGHRS and CDR2 YFSETQ. There are 14 residues in the CDR3. V lost 1 base to trimming and J lost 2 bases, with 10 bases between them. Here the CDR3 DNA reads TGCGCCAGCAGCTTGACAGGGCCCACCTACGAGCAGTACGTC. This sequence encodes CASSLTGPTYEQYV.

V and J are TRBV9 and TRBJ1-2; TRBD1 might be the D (5 bases). Germline V gene data show CDR1 as SGDLS and CDR2 as YYNGEE. The ends were cut back, 3 bases at V and 6 bases at J, with 6 bases in the middle. The CDR3 consists of 11 residues. The CDR3 spells CASSGGHGYTF. The CDR3 nucleotides are TGTGCCAGCAGCGGGGGCCATGGCTACACCTTC.

In nucleotides, the CDR3 is TGTGCCTGGAACAGGGGCCATCAGCCCCAGCATTTT. Its translation is CAWNRGHQPQHF. V usage is TRBV30 and J usage is TRBJ1-5; 7 positions match TRBD1. CDR3 length: 12 amino acids. Germline CDR1 is GTSNPN and CDR2 is SVGIG (reference sequence). V lost 4 bases and J lost 5; bases outside the gene matches: 2.

The rearrangement joins TRBV4-1 to TRBJ2-1; 9 bases match TRBD1. CDR1 is MGHRA and CDR2 is YSYEKL in the germline V gene. The CDR3 has 15 residues. V shed 1 base and J 4 bases; nucleotides not matched to a gene: 2. CDR3 DNA sequence: TGCGCCAGCAGCCAAGGGGGACAGGGTTACAATGAGCAGTTCTTC. It codes for CASSQGGQGYNEQFF.

The rearrangement joins TRBV18 to TRBJ1-2; D not certain. The CDR3 spans 15 residues. Germline CDR1 KGHSH, CDR2 LQKENI. Trimming took off 2 bases at V and 0 bases at J, with 10 bases between the two ends. CDR3 residues: CASSPEAGANYGYTF. The CDR3 nucleotides read TGTGCCAGCTCACCAGAAGCAGGCGCTAACTATGGCTACACCTTC.

This chain joins TRBV28 and TRBJ1-2; TRBD1 matches at 9 bases. Per germline, CDR1 MDHEN and CDR2 SYDVKM. The junction had 6 bases not matched to a gene; V was cut back by 2 bases and J by 8 bases. The CDR3 has 14 residues. CDR3 sequence (DNA): TGTGCCAGCAGTTTAGGTGGGACAGGGCAGGGCTACACCTTC. The encoded protein is CASSLGGTGQGYTF.

The genes are TRBV7-2 and TRBJ2-7, with a weak D call TRBD1 (6 bases). The CDR3 has 14 amino acids. V dropped 3 bases and J dropped 2 bases, with 11 bases sitting between them. Germline CDR1 is SGHTA and CDR2 is FQGNSA. In DNA form, the CDR3 reads TGTGCCAGCAGCTTGGAACAGGGTCCCTACGAGCAGTACGTC. This gives the protein CASSLEQGPYEQYV.

A few counts support this clone. The chain has TRBV5-1 and TRBJ2-5; the D gene is possibly TRBD1 (6 bases). Germline V gene sequence: CDR1 SGHRS, CDR2 YFSETQ. The CDR3 spans 15 residues. V was clipped by 0 bases and J by 5 bases, with 14 bases between them. The CDR3 reads CASSLEDSLLETQYF. The CDR3 DNA reads as TGCGCCAGCAGCTTGGAGGACAGTCTTTTGGAGACCCAGTACTTC.

This chain joins TRBV19 and TRBJ1-1; 8 bases fit TRBD1. After removal of 3 bases from V and 4 bases from J, the junction contained 4 bases not matched to a gene. The CDR3 extends over 14 amino acids. The V gene's germline CDR1 is LNHDA and CDR2 SQIVND (reference sequence). The CDR3 DNA is TGTGCCAGTAGTATTAGGACAGGGCGCACTGAAGCTTTCTTT. This codes for CASSIRTGRTEAFF.

The chain uses TRBV29-1 and TRBJ2-2; D gene ambiguous. The CDR3 length is 14 residues. Germline V gene data show CDR1 as SQVTM and CDR2 as ANQGSEA. Trimming removed 4 bases from V and 0 bases from J, with 9 bases in between. The CDR3 spells CSVGARPNTGELFF. In DNA, the CDR3 is TGCAGCGTTGGGGCAAGACCGAACACCGGGGAGCTGTTTTTT.

The V gene is TRBV7-2, the J gene TRBJ1-4; D remains ambiguous. The CDR3 totals 15 residues. Trimming cost V 5 bases and J 3 bases, with 13 bases left between them. CDR1 is SGHTA and CDR2 is FQGNSA in the germline V gene. CDR3: CASSPGGRSNEKLFF. The CDR3 region has the DNA TGTGCCAGCAGCCCAGGAGGCAGATCTAATGAAAAACTGTTTTTT.

The rearrangement links TRBV7-2 to TRBJ2-2; TRBD2 aligns across 10 bases. The CDR3 contains 15 residues. In germline, CDR1 is SGHTA, CDR2 FQGNSA. With V trimmed by 5 bases and J by 5 bases, 5 bases remained unmatched. The CDR3 DNA follows: TGTGCCAGCAGCGCCAGCGGGAGGGTGACCGGGGAGCTGTTTTTT. Translated: CASSASGRVTGELFF. The full variable domain, its missing parts supplied by reference TRBV7-2 and TRBJ2-2, is GAGVSQSPSNKVTEKGKDVELRCDPISGHTALYWYRQSLGQGLEFLIYFQGNSAPDKSGLPSDRFSAERTGGSVSTLTIQRTQQEDSAVYLCASSASGRVTGELFFGEGSRLTVL.

This clone has more than one count but fewer than ten. The chain uses TRBV28 and TRBJ2-3, with 10 bases matching TRBD2. The CDR3 length is 14 residues. With 10 bases clipped from V and 2 bases from J, the junction kept 6 bases outside the gene matches. Germline CDR1 MDHEN, CDR2 SYDVKM. CDR3 in amino acids: CAINSGRFTDTQYF. The DNA for the CDR3 is TGTGCCATCAATAGCGGGAGGTTCACAGATACGCAGTATTTT.

V gene TRBV5-1 combines with J gene TRBJ2-7, with D tentatively TRBD1 (6 bases). Trimming cost V 0 bases and J 6 bases, with 16 bases left between them. The length of the CDR3 is 15 residues. Germline-derived CDR1 and CDR2 are SGHRS and YFSETQ. The CDR3 protein is CASSLDPGENREQYF. The DNA for the CDR3 is TGCGCCAGCAGCTTGGATCCAGGGGAGAATCGCGAGCAGTACTTC.

There are a few counts of this clone. This rearrangement joins TRBV7-2 to TRBJ2-1; 9 bases line up with TRBD2. Trimming cost V 2 bases and J 9 bases; bases outside gene matches: 8. Germline CDR1 is SGHTA and CDR2 is FQGNSA. The length of the CDR3 is 15 residues. In DNA, the CDR3 is TGTGCCAGCAGCTTATCAGCGGGAGGTTTTGGTGAGCAGTTCTTC. This sequence encodes CASSLSAGGFGEQFF.

In its sample, this clone was seen a few times. The V gene is TRBV7-6, the J gene TRBJ2-1, with D possibly matching TRBD2 (6 bases). The length of the CDR3 is 18 residues. Germline V lookup: CDR1 SGHVS, CDR2 FNYEAQ. With 3 bases removed from V and 8 bases from J, the gap between germline ends came to 26 bases. This chain's CDR3 is CASSLGGASPRGDDEQFF. Here the CDR3 DNA reads TGTGCCAGCAGCTTGGGCGGGGCTAGCCCGAGGGGAGACGATGAGCAGTTCTTC.

The chain uses TRBV5-1 and TRBJ2-3, with D perhaps matching TRBD2 (6 bases). Germline values: CDR1 SGHRS, CDR2 YFSETQ. The CDR3 contains 17 residues. With 0 bases removed from V and 1 base from J, the gap between germline ends came to 15 bases. CDR3 amino acids: CASSLGRAERGTDTQYF. The CDR3 nucleotides are TGCGCCAGCAGCTTGGGGAGAGCGGAGCGGGGCACAGATACGCAGTATTTT.

In this sample, this clone turned up a few times. The V gene is TRBV9, the J gene TRBJ2-5, with D perhaps matching TRBD1 (6 bases). Trimming took 2 bases from V and 5 from J, leaving 16 bases between them. The V gene's germline CDR1 is SGDLS and CDR2 YYNGEE. The CDR3 totals 15 residues. CDR3 in amino acids: CASSVRGYTGETQYF. The DNA for the CDR3 is TGTGCCAGCAGCGTCAGGGGATATACGGGGGAGACCCAGTACTTC.

This clone was counted between two and nine times. The rearrangement joins TRBV30 to TRBJ1-1, with unresolved D. The CDR3 has 13 residues. Deletions cut 0 bases from V and 0 bases from J, with 5 bases between. In germline, CDR1 is GTSNPN, CDR2 SVGIG (reference sequence). Here the CDR3 reads CAWSVLVNTEAFF. The CDR3 nucleotides are TGTGCCTGGAGTGTACTTGTGAACACTGAAGCTTTCTTT.

The table lists this clone with a few counts. The chain employs TRBV29-1 and TRBJ1-1; no definite D call. Germline CDR1 and CDR2: SQVTM and ANQGSEA. This CDR3 has 13 amino acids. V was shortened by 5 bases and J by 4 bases, with 14 bases between the two germline ends. CDR3 sequence reads: CSVRSGYSTEAFF. DNA for the CDR3: TGCAGCGTTCGGTCGGGTTATAGCACTGAAGCTTTCTTT.